This is a list of T cell receptor beta chains from one sample in a study of tissue T cells after allogeneic stem cell transplantation. TCRdb's table, derived via immunoSEQ multiplex PCR, lists solely in-frame clones and lacks some. Of thousands of clones listed, around 59% were seen once; the top ten hold roughly a fifth. Sequencing used tissue from the jejunum, obtained at autopsy. Receptors were obtained from a male donor older than 55 with lung cancer. Both conserved end residues are part of each CDR3. A D gene is named only where the DNA matches it firmly. Some rows mark clone size as missing; the rest say once, few, many or name a class of expanded clone.

>TRBJ2-7|NA|TRBV10-1|NA|15
CASSESQGGFGEQYF
TGCGCCAGCAGTGAGTCCCAGGGGGGGTTTGGCGAGCAGTACTTC
>TRBJ1-5|NA|TRBV5-5|few|15
CASSAGGYSNQPQHF
TGTGCCAGCAGTGCAGGAGGATATAGCAATCAGCCCCAGCATTTT
>TRBJ1-5|NA|TRBV13|few|19
CASSLGLRWKSYSNQPQHF
TGTGCCAGCAGCTTAGGCCTTAGGTGGAAATCCTATAGCAATCAGCCCCAGCATTTT
>TRBJ2-7|TRBD2|TRBV5-1|NA|16
CASSLLLAGGSREQYF
TGCGCCAGCAGCTTACTCCTAGCGGGGGGTTCGCGGGAGCAGTACTTC
>TRBJ2-7|NA|TRBV5-1|NA|16
CASNEFSGQKNYEQYF
TGCGCCAGCAACGAATTCTCGGGACAAAAGAACTACGAGCAGTACTTC
>TRBJ1-1|NA|TRBV4-2|few|13
CASSRQGRTEAFF
TGTGCCAGCAGCCGCCAGGGGCGCACTGAAGCTTTCTTT
>TRBJ1-2|NA|TRBV7-2|once|15
CASSLTPLGVYGYTF
TGTGCCAGCAGCTTAACGCCGCTGGGTGTCTATGGCTACACCTTC
>TRBJ2-1|TRBD2|TRBV7-9|NA|13
CASSLTSLNEQFF
TGTGCCAGCAGCTTGACTAGCCTTAATGAGCAGTTCTTC
>TRBJ2-5|NA|TRBV6-5|once|12
CATRGYQETQYF
TGTGCCACCAGAGGTTACCAAGAGACCCAGTACTTC
>TRBJ1-1|NA|TRBV5-1|NA|17
CASSVSGGSQANTEAFF
TGCGCCAGCAGTGTGTCGGGGGGCAGTCAAGCGAACACTGAAGCTTTCTTT
>TRBJ2-7|NA|TRBV6-5|large|14
CASLPRDINYEQYF
TGTGCCAGCCTCCCCCGGGACATTAACTACGAGCAGTACTTC